These 3 T cell receptor beta chains share one sample of origin, sequenced in a study of OX40 agonist ivuxolimab in advanced cancers. The library was built by means of the immunoSEQ multiplex PCR assay. Sourced from immuneACCESS, this table was stored by TCRdb with only in-frame sequences that have V and J called. A share of the clones is absent; for the studies checked, an unresolved V gene accounts for under half, and the remainder has no known explanation. The sample table lists around 80,000 clones, approximately 89% of them with a count of one. About 0.2% of the sample belongs to the ten largest clones. Sequencing was performed on CD4+ or CD8+ T cells sorted from blood, taken in a trial of the OX40 agonist ivuxolimab. Receptor source: an adult with an advanced solid tumor such as melanoma, head and neck, liver or kidney cancer.

The rearrangement joins TRBV11-3 to TRBJ2-2; maybe TRBD1 (6 bases). Germline V gene lookup returns CDR1 SGHNT and CDR2 YENEEA. The CDR3 has 13 residues. The germline V and J ends were trimmed by 5 bases and 9 bases, with 13 bases remaining between them. The CDR3 DNA sequence: TGTGCCAGCAGCAACTTCCGGGACAGGGAGCTGTTTTTT. It specifies CASSNFRDRELFF.

J is TRBJ2-3 and V is TRBV9; 7 bases agree with TRBD2. After removal of 1 base from V and 1 base from J, the junction contained 9 bases not matched to a gene. Germline loops: CDR1 SGDLS, CDR2 YYNGEE. This CDR3 contains 17 residues. CDR3 DNA sequence: TGTGCCAGCAGCGTAAGGTCGGCGGGAGTGGGCACAGATACGCAGTATTTT. This translates into CASSVRSAGVGTDTQYF.

This clone was seen only once. The chain carries TRBV6-1 and TRBJ2-5; D might be TRBD1 (6 bases). The CDR3 spans 14 residues. V shed 5 bases and J shed 9 bases, with 19 bases lying between them. From germline, CDR1 is MNHNS and CDR2 SASEGT. The CDR3 sequence: CASSPGTGMKAQYF. The DNA of the CDR3 is TGTGCCAGCAGTCCTGGAACAGGGATGAAGGCCCAGTACTTC.